Sequencing of this TCR beta chain was carried out in a study of blood T cell repertoires in COVID-19 (dated by TCRdb to the early 2020s). In terms of the full investigation: Samples from collaborators originated in the United States, Italy and Spain and spanned both the acute and convalescent phases of COVID-19. The prospective study material was composed of cDNA or gDNA derived from T cells, B-cell-depleted T cells, or PBMCs. The dataset comprised deeply sampled blood TCRbeta repertoires from subjects exposed to, actively infected with, or recovered from COVID-19. The repertoires were made available in a free public database intended to serve as a resource for research on the immune response to SARS-CoV-2. Samples were obtained from the ongoing ImmuneRACE study (first 160 participants) and from about 1,300 subjects provided by 6 global collaborators. A de-identified subject ID, COVID-19 status, age in years and sex were almost always included in the sample metadata. HLA class I and class II types, where available, came from metadata supplied by the sample provider rather than from assay-based typing.

The table lists this clone with many counts. Its antigen is still unknown. No base quality values were provided; no much bigger clone lies one nucleotide off. V loses 6 bases at its end and J loses 0 bases; junction bases beyond the gene matches: 9. The CDR3 runs 18 amino acids, cysteine and phenylalanine included. Left in the record is the CDR3 DNA by itself, 54 bases read in frame from the first base. CDR1 ENHRY and CDR2 SYGVKD are derived from the germline V gene. The immunoSEQ Assay, a bias-controlled multiplex PCR, was used to amplify TCRbeta CDR3 regions from genomic DNA. The source study handled its data this way. Within the assay, amplification of reference gene primers was used to estimate how many nucleated cells each sample contained. To quantify the absolute abundance of each unique TCRbeta CDR3 rearrangement, sequence reads were collapsed and filtered. For each sample, productive Simpson clonality was calculated as the square root of Simpson's diversity index across productive rearrangements. In TCRdb, the immuneACCESS table is reduced to in-frame sequences with V and J assigned. These tables do not hold every clone; where another copy was compared, an unresolved V gene accounts for under half, and the others remain unexplained. The V and J calls and clone size come from that table; D and trimming were worked out from the DNA. Here the sample has about 97,000 clones; about 83% occur a single time. The ten largest account for just over 15% of the sample.

What the work shows at the level of the full study, not this receptor alone: Clinical and demographic metadata were provided uncurated, with the amount varying by source and participant.

Whole blood was collected in K2EDTA tubes by collaborating institutions according to the institutions' own protocols. For TCRbeta analysis, collaborator samples were shipped as frozen whole blood, as isolated PBMCs, or as DNA extracted from either sample type. The sequencing sample was made of peripheral blood. The receptor was derived from a human donor in a cohort sampled during active COVID-19. Recombination linked TRBV10-3 to TRBJ2-6, and 9 bases in between align with TRBD1. The DNA sequence is given as TGTGCCATCAGCGAACACAGGGGGCGCATCTCTGGGGCCAACGTCCTGACTTTC. Its translation reads: CAISEHRGRISGANVLTF.